This T cell receptor (beta chain) was sequenced in a study of beta chain features in type 1 diabetes. Study-level information: Cells sorted and examined across all samples totaled almost 110 million.

Study-wide findings and caveats: Lower insertion and higher deletion counts appeared at VDJ junctions in type 1 diabetes patients.

Expressed TCRB transcripts were sequenced because the isolated RNA had all been reverse transcribed beforehand. Sequenced by immunoSEQ multiplex PCR; TCRdb stores in-frame clones only, minus some. Of some 150,000 clones listed, about 9.7% are singletons. The CDR3 extends over 16 amino acids. CD45RO/CCR7/CD25/CD127/CD95/CD27 sorting isolated CD4+ naive, central memory, regulatory and stem cell-like memory cells. This clone was seen only a few times. Its specificity is not known. Sequenced input: central memory CD4+ T cells from blood. The receptor comes from a woman aged 40 to 50 in good health. The V call is TRBV21-1, the J call TRBJ2-5; the DNA was not compared with TRBD1, the D call given in the table. TRBV21-1 is given as a pseudogene. The CDR3 spells CASSPRDRGRAETQYF. The CDR3 nucleotides are TGTGCCAGCAGCCCCCGGGACAGGGGGCGCGCAGAGACCCAGTACTTC.